Reported below is one TCR beta chain. These data are taken from a study of identical twins. TCRdb passed the 5' RACE reads through MiXCR, listing each CDR3 protein once. In the table there are about 240,000 distinct CDR3 sequences, 6% to 8.5% of which are singletons. Germline values: CDR1 MNHEY, CDR2 SMNVEV (reference sequence). This CDR3 has 15 amino acids. Trimming removed 4 bases from V and 0 bases from J; junction bases left unmatched: 3. This sample was shared with a second study, whose subject was yellow fever vaccine responses in identical twins.

This clonotype originated in a woman aged 18 to 35 in good health. The J gene is TRBJ1-5, the V gene TRBV27, with 7 nucleotides matching TRBD1. Sequenced: CD8+ T cells sorted from blood. For the CDR3, the DNA is TGTGCCAGCAGTTCCAGGGGGAATAGCAATCAGCCCCAGCATTTT. Translating gives CASSSRGNSNQPQHF.